This record looks at one T cell receptor (beta chain) sequence and its context. Its specificity is unknown. These data originate in a study of cytomegalovirus exposure and HLA in healthy donors. Vbeta (60) and Jbeta (13) primers were used in the PCR. The repertoire was sequenced with immunoSEQ multiplex PCR; TCRdb's copy has only in-frame clones and lacks some. The sample includes approximately 160,000 clones, 60% to 85% of them seen just once. Study-wide results and limits: A later analysis linked some 18,000 TCR beta sequences to HLA alleles at 0.05 false discovery rate. A later analysis showed HLA-associated TCR beta chains outstripping equally common others in clonal expansion.

The specimen sequenced was PBMCs. This TCR came from a woman aged 45-65 years in good health and CMV-seropositive.

CDR3 coding DNA: TGCAGCGTCCGGGTGGGAGCTGGGGCCAACGTCCTGACTTTC. This gives the protein CSVRVGAGANVLTF. The chain couples TRBV29-1 to TRBJ2-6; D is perhaps TRBD2 (5 bases). Per germline, CDR1 SQVTM and CDR2 ANQGSEA. The CDR3 sequence is 14 residues long. Trimming shortened V by 6 bases and J by 2 bases, and 11 bases separated the two germline ends.